Following are 21 T cell receptor beta chains from one sample sequenced in a study of blood T cell repertoires in COVID-19. Only in-frame clones appear in the TCRdb table, and some are missing; sequencing was by immunoSEQ multiplex PCR. The repertoire includes roughly 59,000 clones, 70% to 80% of them detected once, and 8.5% to 10% sits in the top ten. Sequencing was carried out using peripheral blood. The receptor set was obtained from a human donor in a cohort sampled during active COVID-19.

The rearrangement joins TRBV9 to TRBJ2-1; the match to TRBD2 covers 13 bases. V lost 3 bases to trimming and J lost 10 bases; unmatched junction nucleotides: 7. Germline CDR1 and CDR2: SGDLS and YYNGEE. The CDR3 sequence is 15 residues long. CDR3 nucleotides: TGTGCCAGCAGCGACCGGACTAGCGGGAGAGACGAGCAGTTCTTC. Protein sequence: CASSDRTSGRDEQFF.

The gene calls are TRBV28 and TRBJ2-7, with TRBD2 identical over 8 bases. The CDR3 totals 15 residues. The germline gives CDR1 MDHEN, CDR2 SYDVKM. J lost 0 bases, V lost 8 bases, and 9 bases had no gene match. The DNA of the CDR3 is TGTGCCAGCCCACCCCGGGGGGGGGCCTCCTACGAGCAGTACTTC. The encoded protein is CASPPRGGASYEQYF.

This clone was recorded a few times. V and J are TRBV7-2 and TRBJ2-1; the D gene is possibly TRBD2 (6 bases). The CDR3 is made up of 14 amino acids. V shed 0 bases and J shed 3 bases, with 6 bases lying between them. The germline CDR1 and CDR2 sequences are SGHTA and FQGNSA. CDR3 DNA: TGTGCCAGCAGCTTAGCGGGAGGCTACAATGAGCAGTTCTTC. It codes for CASSLAGGYNEQFF.

This chain joins TRBV6-1 and TRBJ2-1; no clear D gene. Germline CDR1 reads MNHNS; CDR2 reads SASEGT. Trimming cost V 7 bases and J 9 bases, with 16 bases left between them. CDR3 length: 13 residues. CDR3 region: CASTPVRLSEQFF. Here the CDR3 DNA reads TGTGCCAGCACCCCGGTTAGATTGAGTGAGCAGTTCTTC.

The chain recombines TRBV9 with TRBJ1-1, with TRBD1 matching 7 bases. The germline V gene has CDR1 SGDLS and CDR2 YYNGEE. V shed 6 bases, J shed 4 bases, and the junction held 18 bases outside the gene matches. The CDR3 covers 17 residues. Here the CDR3 reads CASTLTGDLVGPTEAFF. The CDR3, as DNA: TGTGCCAGCACCTTAACAGGGGATTTGGTCGGGCCCACTGAAGCTTTCTTT.

V gene TRBV27 combines with J gene TRBJ2-5, with 9 nucleotides matching TRBD1. The trim removed 5 bases at V and 5 bases at J, leaving 9 bases unmatched. This CDR3 is built from 15 residues. CDR1 and CDR2 from the germline V gene are MNHEY and SMNVEV (reference sequence). The CDR3 DNA follows: TGTGCCAGCAGTCTTCGGACAGGGGCTAAGGAGACCCAGTACTTC. It encodes CASSLRTGAKETQYF.

Ten or more counts support this clone. V is TRBV6-4 and J is TRBJ2-1; 8 bases are a match to TRBD2. V was pared by 0 bases and J by 13 bases, with 5 bases of the junction left unmatched. This CDR3 comprises 13 residues. Germline loops: CDR1 MRHNA, CDR2 SNTAGT. CDR3 protein: CASSDSPSGPQFF. DNA for the CDR3: TGTGCCAGCAGTGACTCTCCTAGCGGGCCACAGTTCTTC.

The V and J genes are TRBV7-2 and TRBJ2-7; the D gene is possibly TRBD2 (6 bases). CDR3 length: 15 amino acids. V dropped 0 bases and J dropped 6 bases, with 15 bases sitting between them. Germline-derived CDR1 and CDR2 are SGHTA and FQGNSA. The CDR3 here is CASSLATSRSIEQYF. CDR3 nucleotide sequence: TGTGCCAGCAGCTTAGCGACTAGTAGAAGTATCGAGCAGTACTTC.

This rearrangement joins TRBV20-1 to TRBJ2-7, with D perhaps matching TRBD1 (5 bases). Trimming removed 5 bases at V and 4 bases at J, with 9 bases between. There are 11 residues in the CDR3. Germline assignment: CDR1 DFQATT and CDR2 SNEGSKA (reference sequence). Here the CDR3 reads CSAYQGYEQYF. CDR3 coding DNA: TGCAGTGCTTACCAGGGATACGAGCAGTACTTC.

V gene TRBV19 combines with J gene TRBJ2-2; D might be TRBD2 (6 bases). Germline V gives CDR1 LNHDA, CDR2 SQIVND (reference sequence). The CDR3 has 16 residues. V was shortened by 6 bases and J by 5 bases, with 19 bases between the two germline ends. This chain's CDR3 is CASSLLRRGRTGELFF. As DNA, the CDR3 is TGTGCCAGTAGCCTTCTTCGGCGGGGAAGGACCGGGGAGCTGTTTTTT. Supplemented by reference TRBV19 and TRBJ2-2, the full variable domain reads DGGITQSPKYLFRKEGQNVTLSCEQNLNHDAMYWYRQDPGQGLRLIYYSQIVNDFQKGDIAEGYSVSREKKESFPLTVTSAQKNPTAFYLCASSLLRRGRTGELFFGEGSRLTVL.

On this clone: The same CDR3 also results from other DNA sequences found in this sample. The CDR3 DNA reads as TGTGCCAGCTCACCAACAGGGGCGAACACCGGGGAGCTGTTTTTT. It codes for CASSPTGANTGELFF. The rearrangement joins TRBV18 to TRBJ2-2, with 7 nucleotides matching TRBD1. After removal of 2 bases from V and 0 bases from J, the junction contained 0 bases not matched to a gene. The CDR3 is 15 amino acids. Germline loops: CDR1 KGHSH, CDR2 LQKENI.

The rearrangement joins TRBV28 to TRBJ2-7; D gene ambiguous. The CDR3 is made up of 14 amino acids. Looked up from germline, CDR1 is MDHEN and CDR2 is SYDVKM. Trimming shortened V by 6 bases and J by 0 bases, and 12 bases separated the two germline ends. For the CDR3, the DNA is TGTGCCAGCAGCCTAGATGGCCCCTCCTACGAGCAGTACTTC. This sequence encodes CASSLDGPSYEQYF.

This chain joins TRBV2 and TRBJ2-6, with D hard to call. The CDR3 has 15 residues. Germline V gene data show CDR1 as SNHLY and CDR2 as FYNNEI. Deletions cut 7 bases from V and 0 bases from J, with 10 bases between. As DNA, the CDR3 is TGTGCCAGCAACTGGGCAGACTCTGGGGCCAACGTCCTGACTTTC. It yields the protein CASNWADSGANVLTF.

J is TRBJ1-1 and V is TRBV28; 9 positions agree with TRBD1. The junction had 2 bases not matched to a gene; V was cut back by 1 base and J by 2 bases. CDR3 length: 15 residues. CDR1 and CDR2 (germline): MDHEN, SYDVKM. CDR3 in DNA: TGTGCCAGCAGTTTATCGACAGGGGGAAACACTGAAGCTTTCTTT. Its translation is CASSLSTGGNTEAFF.

The chain has TRBV5-1 and TRBJ2-5; D call uncertain. V was pared by 0 bases and J by 1 base, with 7 bases between. The germline V gene has CDR1 SGHRS and CDR2 YFSETQ. The CDR3 totals 14 residues. CDR3 in amino acids: CASSLETFQETQYF. CDR3 coding DNA: TGCGCCAGCAGCTTGGAGACTTTCCAAGAGACCCAGTACTTC.

This rearrangement joins TRBV4-2 to TRBJ1-2; a possible D gene is TRBD1 (6 bases). This CDR3 comprises 15 residues. V was trimmed by 0 bases and J by 2 bases, leaving 10 bases between them. CDR1 is LGHNA and CDR2 is YNFKEQ in the germline V gene. The CDR3 is CASSQDLQGNYGYTF. CDR3 coding DNA: TGTGCCAGCAGCCAAGACCTGCAGGGGAACTATGGCTACACCTTC.

V gene TRBV3-1 (or the pseudogene TRBV3-2) combines with J gene TRBJ2-7; 16 bases are a match to TRBD2. In germline, CDR1 is LGHDT, CDR2 YNNKEL (reference sequence). Unmatched junction bases numbered 11, after V lost 4 bases and J lost 5 bases. This CDR3 has 18 residues. The CDR3 bases are TGTGCCAGCAGCCTTCGTGGGACTAGCGGGAGGGGGGAGGACGAGCAGTACTTC. Its protein product is CASSLRGTSGRGEDEQYF.

V and J are TRBV6-1 and TRBJ1-2; 9 nucleotides align to TRBD1. J was trimmed by 5 bases and V by 1 base; bases with no gene match: 8. Germline values: CDR1 MNHNS, CDR2 SASEGT. This CDR3 contains 16 residues. The CDR3 loop is CASSEVLVQGAYGYTF. In nucleotides, the CDR3 is TGTGCCAGCAGTGAAGTATTGGTACAGGGGGCATATGGCTACACCTTC.

The V and J genes are TRBV28 and TRBJ1-6, with TRBD1 matching over 8 bases. The length of the CDR3 is 14 residues. V lost 5 bases and J lost 6; bases outside the gene matches: 3. Germline loops: CDR1 MDHEN, CDR2 SYDVKM. CDR3 nucleotide sequence: TGTGCCAGCAGTGACAGGGGTGTTAATTCACCCCTCCACTTT. Its translation is CASSDRGVNSPLHF.

The V gene is TRBV27, the J gene TRBJ2-1, with D possibly being TRBD1 (7 bases). Deletions cut 5 bases from V and 7 bases from J, with 21 bases between. The CDR3 spans 16 residues. CDR1 and CDR2 (germline): MNHEY, SMNVEV (reference sequence). CDR3 sequence: CASSPVTGVGGNEQFF. For the CDR3, the DNA is TGTGCCAGCAGTCCCGTCACAGGGGTAGGGGGGAATGAGCAGTTCTTC.

The V gene is TRBV7-3, the J gene TRBJ2-2, with D possibly TRBD1 on 6 matching bases. V shed 5 bases and J shed 3 bases, with 13 bases lying between them. This CDR3 has 15 amino acids. From germline, CDR1 is SGHTA and CDR2 FQGTGA. In DNA, the CDR3 is TGTGCCAGCAGCGCACAGGGTTTGGACACCGGGGAGCTGTTTTTT. Encoded protein: CASSAQGLDTGELFF. Together with reference TRBV7-3 and TRBJ2-2, the CDR3 gives the full variable domain: GAGVSQTPSNKVTEKGKYVELRCDPISGHTALYWYRQSLGQGPEFLIYFQGTGAADDSGLPNDRFFAVRPEGSVSTLKIQRTERGDSAVYLCASSAQGLDTGELFFGEGSRLTVL.